This T cell receptor (beta chain) was recovered during a study of OX40 agonist ivuxolimab in advanced cancers. Study at large: Partial responses were observed in three patients, of whom one had hepatocellular carcinoma and two had cutaneous melanoma.

The CDR3 covers 15 residues. The germline CDR1 and CDR2 sequences are SGHRS and YFSETQ. Trimming stripped 0 bases from V and 4 bases from J, with 11 bases between. Excluded were patients having autoimmune disease history or systemic immunosuppression. Findings of the study overall: By week 6 at 0.1 to 3.0 mg/kg, blood CD4+ and CD8+ T cells had expanded clonally.

Assay: immunoSEQ multiplex PCR; the TCRdb copy retains only in-frame clones and omits some. The sample lists some 50,000 clones; about 86% were seen once. This clone was seen only once. Its antigen is undetermined. This sample comprised CD4+ or CD8+ T cells sorted from blood, obtained in a trial of the OX40 agonist ivuxolimab. The chain combines TRBV5-1 with TRBJ2-1, with a possible D match to TRBD2 (5 bases). This receptor was identified in an adult with an advanced solid tumor such as melanoma, head and neck, liver or kidney cancer. CDR3 nucleotide sequence: TGCGCCAGCAGCTTGGCGGGTAGCGCTTACAATGAGCAGTTCTTC. This encodes CASSLAGSAYNEQFF.